The rows below give T cell receptor beta chains drawn from one sample of a study of T cell responses to AZD1222 COVID-19 vaccine. The table came from immunoSEQ multiplex PCR; TCRdb's copy has only in-frame clones and leaves some out. The sample lists about 120,000 clones, about nine tenths seen once, with 4% to 5% in the top ten. Here the sequenced sample was peripheral blood, taken 28 days after the second dose of the MenACWY control vaccine. These TCRs come from an adult who received the MenACWY meningococcal vaccine as a control. The CDR3 runs from the conserved cysteine through the conserved F or W. D genes are given only for firm matches. Expanded clones get a size class; other rows say once, few or many, or leave the size out.

J gene: TRBJ1-2; D gene: TRBD1; V gene: TRBV15; clone size: once; CDR3 protein: CATSITMTGAGGYTF; CDR3 DNA: TGTGCCACCAGCATTACTATGACAGGGGCTGGTGGCTACACCTTC
J gene: TRBJ2-6; D gene: .; V gene: TRBV7-8; clone size: .; CDR3 protein: CASSLFSPGANVLTF; CDR3 DNA: TGTGCCAGCAGCTTATTCTCACCTGGGGCCAACGTCCTGACTTTC
J gene: TRBJ2-3; D gene: .; V gene: TRBV19; clone size: .; CDR3 protein: CASSTVTSTDTQYF; CDR3 DNA: TGTGCCAGTAGTACAGTAACTAGCACAGATACGCAGTATTTT
J gene: TRBJ1-1; D gene: TRBD1; V gene: TRBV4-1; clone size: .; CDR3 protein: CASSKTGAGTEAFF; CDR3 DNA: TGCGCCAGCAGCAAGACAGGGGCTGGGACTGAAGCTTTCTTT
J gene: TRBJ2-5; D gene: .; V gene: TRBV6-5; clone size: .; CDR3 protein: CASSEPAVQETQYF; CDR3 DNA: TGTGCCAGCTCGGAGCCAGCGGTCCAAGAGACCCAGTACTTC
J gene: TRBJ1-4; D gene: .; V gene: TRBV5-4; clone size: .; CDR3 protein: CASSQLGFNEKLFF; CDR3 DNA: TGTGCCAGCAGCCAGTTGGGGTTTAATGAAAAACTGTTTTTT
J gene: TRBJ2-5; D gene: .; V gene: TRBV28; clone size: .; CDR3 protein: CASSFNPQQETQYF; CDR3 DNA: TGTGCCAGCAGTTTCAACCCCCAGCAAGAGACCCAGTACTTC
J gene: TRBJ2-1; D gene: TRBD1; V gene: TRBV18; clone size: .; CDR3 protein: CASSPLPGTGGIGAEGQFF; CDR3 DNA: TGTGCCAGCTCACCGCTCCCCGGGACAGGGGGCATTGGGGCGGAGGGGCAGTTCTTC
J gene: TRBJ2-2; D gene: TRBD1; V gene: TRBV5-4; clone size: .; CDR3 protein: CASRRIGQENTGELFF; CDR3 DNA: TGTGCCAGCAGACGAATAGGACAGGAAAACACCGGGGAGCTGTTTTTT
J gene: TRBJ2-5; D gene: TRBD2; V gene: TRBV28; clone size: .; CDR3 protein: CARSFRHGGGRRRGETQYF; CDR3 DNA: TGTGCCCGCAGTTTCCGGCACGGGGGGGGGCGAAGAAGGGGAGAGACCCAGTACTTC
J gene: TRBJ2-4; D gene: TRBD2; V gene: TRBV27; clone size: once; CDR3 protein: CASSKREENIQYF; CDR3 DNA: TGTGCCAGCTCGAAGCGGGAGGAAAACATTCAGTACTTC
J gene: TRBJ1-4; D gene: .; V gene: TRBV24-1; clone size: .; CDR3 protein: CATGGGNEKLFF; CDR3 DNA: TGTGCCACCGGGGGGGGAAATGAAAAACTGTTTTTT
J gene: TRBJ1-1; D gene: .; V gene: TRBV19; clone size: .; CDR3 protein: CASAQGWTEAFF; CDR3 DNA: TGTGCCAGTGCACAGGGTTGGACTGAAGCTTTCTTT
J gene: TRBJ1-3; D gene: .; V gene: TRBV6-1; clone size: .; CDR3 protein: CASSVGAGVSGNTIYF; CDR3 DNA: TGTGCCAGCAGTGTTGGGGCAGGGGTTTCTGGAAACACCATATATTTT
J gene: TRBJ2-5; D gene: TRBD1; V gene: TRBV5-4; clone size: .; CDR3 protein: CASSPGTGTTQYF; CDR3 DNA: TGTGCCAGCAGCCCAGGGACAGGGACGACCCAGTACTTC
J gene: TRBJ2-1; D gene: TRBD2; V gene: TRBV20-1; clone size: .; CDR3 protein: CSASGGGSYNEQFF; CDR3 DNA: TGCAGTGCTAGTGGGGGGGGCTCCTACAATGAGCAGTTCTTC
J gene: TRBJ2-1; D gene: .; V gene: TRBV6-5; clone size: .; CDR3 protein: CASRTTRGSYNEQFF; CDR3 DNA: TGTGCCAGCAGAACGACAAGGGGCAGCTACAATGAGCAGTTCTTC
J gene: TRBJ2-6; D gene: .; V gene: TRBV6-5; clone size: .; CDR3 protein: CASSYSGVSGANVLTF; CDR3 DNA: TGTGCCAGCAGTTACTCAGGGGTATCTGGGGCCAACGTCCTGACTTTC
J gene: TRBJ2-5; D gene: TRBD2; V gene: TRBV18; clone size: .; CDR3 protein: CASSPQELAGAKETQYF; CDR3 DNA: TGTGCCAGCTCACCACAGGAACTAGCGGGGGCCAAAGAGACCCAGTACTTC
J gene: TRBJ1-1; D gene: .; V gene: TRBV9; clone size: .; CDR3 protein: CASSVGLLNTEAFF; CDR3 DNA: TGTGCCAGCAGCGTCGGACTGCTGAACACTGAAGCTTTCTTT
J gene: TRBJ1-6; D gene: .; V gene: TRBV28; clone size: .; CDR3 protein: CASSRGGSYNSPLHF; CDR3 DNA: TGTGCCAGCAGCCGGGGGGGGTCCTATAATTCACCCCTCCACTTT
J gene: TRBJ1-1; D gene: .; V gene: TRBV28; clone size: .; CDR3 protein: CASSRGGGGTEAFF; CDR3 DNA: TGTGCCAGCAGTCGGGGAGGCGGGGGGACTGAAGCTTTCTTT
J gene: TRBJ2-2; D gene: TRBD2; V gene: TRBV10-2; clone size: .; CDR3 protein: CASRLAGVNTGELFF; CDR3 DNA: TGCGCCAGTCGACTAGCGGGAGTGAACACCGGGGAGCTGTTTTTT
J gene: TRBJ1-1; D gene: .; V gene: TRBV29-1; clone size: .; CDR3 protein: CSVGAGTEAFF; CDR3 DNA: TGCAGCGTTGGAGCTGGGACTGAAGCTTTCTTT
J gene: TRBJ2-7; D gene: .; V gene: TRBV30; clone size: once; CDR3 protein: CAWSPGTLYEQYF; CDR3 DNA: TGTGCCTGGAGCCCGGGTACCCTTTACGAGCAGTACTTC
J gene: TRBJ1-3; D gene: TRBD1; V gene: TRBV5-6; clone size: .; CDR3 protein: CASSRAGGGGNTIYF; CDR3 DNA: TGTGCCAGCAGCCGCGCAGGGGGTGGTGGAAACACCATATATTTT
J gene: TRBJ2-2; D gene: .; V gene: TRBV9; clone size: .; CDR3 protein: CASSVAKLTGELFF; CDR3 DNA: TGTGCCAGCAGCGTAGCTAAGCTGACCGGGGAGCTGTTTTTT
J gene: TRBJ1-1; D gene: .; V gene: TRBV6-5; clone size: .; CDR3 protein: CASSYSYSTEAFF; CDR3 DNA: TGTGCCAGCAGTTACTCGTACAGCACTGAAGCTTTCTTT
J gene: TRBJ2-4; D gene: .; V gene: TRBV28; clone size: .; CDR3 protein: CASSPERPENIQYF; CDR3 DNA: TGTGCCAGCAGCCCGGAACGCCCCGAAAACATTCAGTACTTC
J gene: TRBJ1-3; D gene: .; V gene: TRBV28; clone size: .; CDR3 protein: CASKVGGSGNTIYF; CDR3 DNA: TGTGCCAGCAAGGTTGGGGGATCTGGAAACACCATATATTTT
J gene: TRBJ1-1; D gene: .; V gene: TRBV3-1/TRBV3-2; clone size: .; CDR3 protein: CASSQAQAIEAFF; CDR3 DNA: TGTGCCAGCAGCCAAGCCCAGGCGATTGAAGCTTTCTTT
J gene: TRBJ1-2; D gene: TRBD1; V gene: TRBV6-5; clone size: .; CDR3 protein: CASSLTGRDGYTF; CDR3 DNA: TGTGCCAGCAGTCTGACAGGGAGGGACGGCTACACCTTC
J gene: TRBJ1-2; D gene: .; V gene: TRBV28; clone size: .; CDR3 protein: CASSLQGYYGYTF; CDR3 DNA: TGTGCCAGCAGTTTACAGGGGTACTATGGCTACACCTTC
J gene: TRBJ2-7; D gene: .; V gene: TRBV18; clone size: .; CDR3 protein: CASSPAMTYEQYF; CDR3 DNA: TGTGCCAGCTCACCAGCAATGACCTACGAGCAGTACTTC
J gene: TRBJ2-5; D gene: .; V gene: TRBV5-4; clone size: .; CDR3 protein: CASSSDLEETQYF; CDR3 DNA: TGTGCCAGCAGCTCGGATCTCGAAGAGACCCAGTACTTC
J gene: TRBJ1-4; D gene: TRBD1; V gene: TRBV2; clone size: .; CDR3 protein: CASSGDRKRRLF; CDR3 DNA: TGTGCCAGCAGTGGGGACAGAAAAAGAAGGCTTTTT
J gene: TRBJ2-5; D gene: TRBD1; V gene: TRBV5-1; clone size: .; CDR3 protein: CASSLEGQGDGTQYF; CDR3 DNA: TGCGCCAGCAGCTTGGAGGGTCAGGGGGACGGGACCCAGTACTTC
J gene: TRBJ2-1; D gene: .; V gene: TRBV28; clone size: .; CDR3 protein: CASTQRDEQFF; CDR3 DNA: TGTGCCAGCACCCAAAGGGACGAGCAGTTCTTC
J gene: TRBJ2-3; D gene: TRBD1; V gene: TRBV27; clone size: .; CDR3 protein: CASNLGQGGSTDTQYF; CDR3 DNA: TGTGCCAGCAATCTAGGACAGGGGGGTAGCACAGATACGCAGTATTTT
J gene: TRBJ1-5; D gene: TRBD1; V gene: TRBV7-9; clone size: .; CDR3 protein: CASSLDGDRGHQPQHF; CDR3 DNA: TGTGCCAGCAGCTTAGATGGGGACAGGGGTCATCAGCCCCAGCATTTT
J gene: TRBJ2-3; D gene: TRBD2; V gene: TRBV28; clone size: .; CDR3 protein: CASTPGLARTDTQYF; CDR3 DNA: TGTGCCAGCACCCCGGGACTAGCTCGCACAGATACGCAGTATTTT
J gene: TRBJ2-2; D gene: .; V gene: TRBV4-1; clone size: .; CDR3 protein: CASSQDGNTGELFF; CDR3 DNA: TGCGCCAGCAGCCAAGATGGAAACACCGGGGAGCTGTTTTTT
J gene: TRBJ2-1; D gene: TRBD1; V gene: TRBV24-1; clone size: .; CDR3 protein: CATSDTRDRVNEQFF; CDR3 DNA: TGTGCCACCAGTGATACCCGGGACAGGGTGAATGAGCAGTTCTTC
J gene: TRBJ1-1; D gene: .; V gene: TRBV3-1/TRBV3-2; clone size: .; CDR3 protein: CASSQDLFREEWLGTEAFF; CDR3 DNA: TGTGCCAGCAGCCAAGATCTTTTTAGGGAGGAATGGTTGGGCACTGAAGCTTTCTTT
J gene: TRBJ2-1; D gene: .; V gene: TRBV15; clone size: .; CDR3 protein: CATRRGSYNEQFF; CDR3 DNA: TGTGCCACCAGGCGGGGCTCCTACAATGAGCAGTTCTTC
J gene: TRBJ2-1; D gene: TRBD2; V gene: TRBV30; clone size: .; CDR3 protein: CAWSEGLAGPEQFF; CDR3 DNA: TGTGCCTGGAGTGAGGGACTAGCGGGACCTGAGCAGTTCTTC
J gene: TRBJ1-4; D gene: TRBD1; V gene: TRBV6-1; clone size: .; CDR3 protein: CASSEAAGGYEKLFF; CDR3 DNA: TGTGCCAGCAGTGAAGCGGCAGGGGGCTATGAAAAACTGTTTTTT
J gene: TRBJ2-2; D gene: TRBD1; V gene: TRBV7-8; clone size: .; CDR3 protein: CASSLMTGGTGELFF; CDR3 DNA: TGTGCCAGCAGCTTGATGACAGGGGGAACCGGGGAGCTGTTTTTT
J gene: TRBJ2-1; D gene: .; V gene: TRBV21-1; clone size: .; CDR3 protein: CASRSRGVSYNEQFF; CDR3 DNA: TGTGCCAGCAGGTCTCGGGGAGTCTCCTACAATGAGCAGTTCTTC
J gene: TRBJ2-1; D gene: TRBD1; V gene: TRBV29-1; clone size: .; CDR3 protein: CSWSQGALWEQFF; CDR3 DNA: TGCAGCTGGAGCCAGGGGGCCCTGTGGGAGCAGTTCTTC
J gene: TRBJ2-1; D gene: TRBD2; V gene: TRBV2; clone size: .; CDR3 protein: CASSERASGRGEQFF; CDR3 DNA: TGTGCCAGCAGTGAGCGGGCTAGCGGGAGAGGGGAGCAGTTCTTC
J gene: TRBJ2-2; D gene: .; V gene: TRBV6-5; clone size: .; CDR3 protein: CASSYSGVKNTGELFF; CDR3 DNA: TGTGCCAGCAGTTACTCAGGGGTAAAGAACACCGGGGAGCTGTTTTTT
J gene: TRBJ1-5; D gene: .; V gene: TRBV27; clone size: .; CDR3 protein: CASSLYPRGQPQHF; CDR3 DNA: TGTGCCAGCAGTTTATACCCCAGGGGTCAGCCCCAGCATTTT
J gene: TRBJ1-6; D gene: TRBD1; V gene: TRBV6-5; clone size: .; CDR3 protein: CASSYLNDRGDSPLHF; CDR3 DNA: TGTGCCAGCAGTTACCTCAACGACAGGGGAGATTCACCCCTCCACTTT
J gene: TRBJ1-4; D gene: .; V gene: TRBV29-1; clone size: .; CDR3 protein: CSVGVDSVNEKLFF; CDR3 DNA: TGCAGCGTTGGTGTGGACAGCGTGAATGAAAAACTGTTTTTT
J gene: TRBJ1-3; D gene: .; V gene: TRBV11-2; clone size: .; CDR3 protein: CASSVLQTGNTIYF; CDR3 DNA: TGTGCCAGCAGCGTACTCCAAACTGGAAACACCATATATTTT